This TCR beta chain was found in a study of cytomegalovirus exposure and HLA in healthy donors. Study results and caveats: In vitro confirmation showed a few CMV-associated chains to be CMV antigen specific. There were some public TCRs occurring in many donors, but most TCR sequences were rare.

Data came from immunoSEQ multiplex PCR; TCRdb stores just in-frame clones and leaves some out. This sample yields 100,000 to 150,000 clones, of which 88% are seen a single time; roughly 1.4% belongs to the top ten. Of note for this clone: Its target is unknown.

Germline V gene data show CDR1 as LNHDA and CDR2 as SQIVND (reference sequence). Trimming left V 1 base short and J 5 bases short, with 14 bases between. The CDR3 totals 16 residues. Separate from the 666-subject first cohort, the 120-subject validation cohort was the one that the donors belonged to. This sequence originates from a young man in good health and CMV-seronegative. J is TRBJ2-2 and V is TRBV19; D is perhaps TRBD1 (6 bases). What was sequenced was PBMCs. The CDR3 bases are TGTGCCAGTAGTATAGGGACAGTAGGAGGAACCGGGGAGCTGTTTTTT. Its protein product is CASSIGTVGGTGELFF.